Listed here is a single TCR beta chain. Its antigen is still unknown. The data stem from a study of cytomegalovirus exposure and HLA in healthy donors. Researchers ran the PCR with 60 Vbeta and 13 Jbeta primers. Source study methods: Among the unique TCR beta chains that a later analysis counted, around 72 million in all, roughly 10 million were shared. Sequencing used immunoSEQ multiplex PCR; TCRdb keeps in-frame clones, though not all of them. V and J calls and clone size are given by that table; D and trimming were obtained from the DNA. There are roughly 180,000 clones in the sample; approximately 81% occur only once, and around 0.96% lies in the top ten. Study-wide findings and caveats: In terms of immune exposure information, only CMV serostatus was available. Sequence variants that were highly shared formed a cluster that was likely a sequencing artifact. Listed as cytomegalovirus-associated were 150 or so TCR beta chains.

This receptor was identified in a man aged 30 to 39 in good health and CMV-seronegative. Sequenced material: PBMCs.

The CDR3 reads CASSLGTGTANYEQYF. The CDR3, as DNA: TGCGCCAGCAGCTTGGGGACCGGGACAGCTAACTACGAGCAGTACTTC. This chain links TRBV5-1 with TRBJ2-7, with 7 bases fitting TRBD1. This CDR3 is 16 amino acids long. From germline, CDR1 is SGHRS and CDR2 YFSETQ. The junction had 9 bases not matched to a gene; V was cut back by 0 bases and J by 3 bases.